What follows are 12 T cell receptor beta chains derived from one specimen sequenced in a study of cytotoxic CD8 clonotypes in ibrutinib-treated CLL. Sequencing used immunoSEQ multiplex PCR; TCRdb keeps in-frame clones, though not all of them. Among more than 60,000 clones listed, around 78% were seen once. The sample consisted of PBMCs, taken after 24 months of ibrutinib treatment. The receptors were sampled from a human donor with chronic lymphocytic leukemia.

The CDR3 region is CASSPSGTGRADTQYF. CDR3 bases: TGTGCCAGCTCACCCTCCGGGACAGGGAGGGCCGATACGCAGTATTTT. The J gene is TRBJ2-3, the V gene TRBV18; 9 bases map to TRBD1. After removal of 3 bases from V and 6 bases from J, the junction contained 10 bases not matched to a gene. Germline assignment: CDR1 KGHSH and CDR2 LQKENI. The CDR3 spans 16 residues. Full variable domain (rest looked up from reference TRBV18 and TRBJ2-3): NAGVMQNPRHLVRRRGQEARLRCSPMKGHSHVYWYRQLPEEGLKFMVYLQKENIIDESGMPKERFSAEFPKEGPSILRIQQVVRGDSAAYFCASSPSGTGRADTQYFGPGTRLTVL.

CDR3 loop: CASSLERKGLQETQYF. CDR3 nucleotide sequence: TGTGCCAGCAGTTTGGAAAGGAAGGGCCTCCAAGAGACCCAGTACTTC. This chain connects TRBV28 to TRBJ2-5; D not resolved. The CDR3 is made up of 16 amino acids. Germline V gene data show CDR1 as MDHEN and CDR2 as SYDVKM. Trimming took 3 bases from V and 1 from J, leaving 15 bases between them.

The chain has TRBV9 and TRBJ2-7, with D possibly being TRBD1 or TRBD2 (5 bases each). The CDR3 runs 15 residues. Trimming took off 4 bases at V and 4 bases at J, with 18 bases between the two ends. CDR1 and CDR2 from the germline V gene are SGDLS and YYNGEE. This CDR3 is CASSRAWGSRYEQYF. Here the CDR3 DNA reads TGTGCCAGCAGCCGAGCCTGGGGGAGTAGGTACGAGCAGTACTTC. The full variable domain, completed using reference TRBV9 and TRBJ2-7, is DSGVTQTPKHLITATGQRVTLRCSPRSGDLSVYWYQQSLDQGLQFLIQYYNGEERAKGNILERFSAQQFPDLHSELNLSSLELGDSALYFCASSRAWGSRYEQYFGPGTRLTVT.

This chain joins TRBV5-1 and TRBJ1-1; D is unclear. Germline V gives CDR1 SGHRS, CDR2 YFSETQ. The CDR3 runs to 13 residues. V was trimmed by 4 bases and J by 3 bases, leaving 10 bases between them. This CDR3 is CASSRAEDTEAFF. In nucleotides, the CDR3 is TGCGCCAGCAGCAGGGCTGAGGACACTGAAGCTTTCTTT.

V usage is TRBV28 and J usage is TRBJ1-2; 12 bases line up with TRBD1. The CDR3 has 17 residues. Germline V gene lookup returns CDR1 MDHEN and CDR2 SYDVKM. Trimming took 5 bases from V and 2 from J; bases not matched to a gene: 9. DNA of the CDR3: TGTGCCAGCAGTGTTCCGGGACAGGGGGCCGGGAACTATGGCTACACCTTC. Translation: CASSVPGQGAGNYGYTF.

CDR3 DNA sequence: TGTGCCAGCAGCCGAACGGGACCAAGCACAGATACGCAGTATTTT. Its translation is CASSRTGPSTDTQYF. V and J are TRBV4-2 and TRBJ2-3; D is perhaps TRBD1 or TRBD2 (5 bases each). The CDR3 runs to 15 residues. Germline loops: CDR1 LGHNA, CDR2 YNFKEQ. V was cut by 4 bases and J by 0 bases, with 11 bases left in between.

In its sample, this clone was seen a few times. The genes are TRBV6-1 and TRBJ2-1; possibly TRBD1 or TRBD2 for D (5 bases each). The CDR3 contains 14 residues. Trimming stripped 6 bases from V and 6 bases from J, with 15 bases between. Germline V gene sequence: CDR1 MNHNS, CDR2 SASEGT. Here the CDR3 DNA reads TGTGCCAGCAGCAGGGAGCCCACCATCAATGAGCAGTTCTTC. Protein sequence: CASSREPTINEQFF.

In its sample, this clone was seen a few times. The chain couples TRBV30 to TRBJ2-7; D gene unclear. This CDR3 is built from 14 residues. The V gene lost 0 bases and the J gene lost 2 bases, with 11 bases spanning the gap. Looked up from germline, CDR1 is GTSNPN and CDR2 is SVGIG (reference sequence). CDR3 in amino acids: CAWSVSLGTYEQYF. CDR3 bases: TGTGCCTGGAGTGTATCGCTGGGGACCTACGAGCAGTACTTC.

The chain employs TRBV11-2 and TRBJ2-1, with D unresolved. Between the trimmed V and J ends, which lost 1 base and 6 bases, there was a span of 1 base. The CDR3 has 11 amino acids. Germline assignment: CDR1 SGHAT and CDR2 FQNNGV. DNA of the CDR3: TGTGCCAGCAGCTTAGCCAATGAGCAGTTCTTC. This translates into CASSLANEQFF.

The rearrangement joins TRBV10-2 to TRBJ2-7; 10 bases align to TRBD2. Germline V gives CDR1 WSHSY, CDR2 SAAADI. V lost 6 bases and J lost 5; bases outside the gene matches: 4. This CDR3 spans 13 amino acids. This CDR3 is CASRSGLANEQYF. The CDR3 nucleotides read TGCGCCAGCAGATCGGGACTAGCGAACGAGCAGTACTTC.

The gene calls are TRBV4-3 and TRBJ2-7; 7 nucleotides match TRBD1. This CDR3 has 15 residues. The germline V gene encodes CDR1 LGHNA and CDR2 YSLEER. V lost 2 bases to trimming and J lost 4 bases; unmatched junction nucleotides: 8. This CDR3 is CASSQRQGERYEQYF. The CDR3 bases are TGCGCCAGCAGCCAAAGACAGGGTGAGAGGTACGAGCAGTACTTC.

This chain links TRBV5-6 with TRBJ2-1, with 8 bases fitting TRBD1. CDR1 and CDR2 from the germline V gene are SGHDT and YYEEEE. Trimming took 6 bases from V and 5 from J; bases not matched to a gene: 10. CDR3 length equals 15 residues. The CDR3 spells CASIRSGGADNEQFF. The CDR3 DNA sequence: TGTGCCAGCATCCGCTCAGGGGGCGCGGACAATGAGCAGTTCTTC.